Below, 26 T cell receptor beta chains from the same sample are listed, as sequenced in a study of blood T cell repertoires in COVID-19 (dated by TCRdb to between 2020 and 2021). The library was built by means of the immunoSEQ multiplex PCR assay. TCRdb retrieved this table from immuneACCESS and kept in-frame rearrangements only. Not all clones are present; in checked studies, unresolved V genes account for under half, and no reason is known for the remainder. The sample table records 100,000 to 150,000 clones; approximately 80% of these occur just once. Clones ranked in the top ten supply less than 7.5% of the sample. The sequenced material came from peripheral blood. The receptors were sampled from a man between 65 and 85 years old with acute or convalescent COVID-19.

The chain combines TRBV21-1 with TRBJ2-7; the listed D gene, TRBD1, was not tested against the DNA. TRBV21-1 is a pseudogene. This CDR3 spans 15 amino acids. The CDR3: CASSVRDSDFYEQYF. CDR3 coding DNA: TGTGCCAGCAGCGTCCGGGACAGCGACTTCTACGAGCAGTACTTC.

V is TRBV5-4 and J is TRBJ2-2; 14 bases line up with TRBD2. V was clipped by 2 bases and J by 2 bases; unmatched bases: 2. The CDR3 has 17 amino acids. Germline values: CDR1 SGHNT, CDR2 YYREEE (reference sequence). CDR3 coding DNA: TGTGCCAGCAGCTTCGGGACTAGCGGGGGTAACACCGGGGAGCTGTTTTTT. It specifies CASSFGTSGGNTGELFF.

This clone was observed a single time. This sequence joins TRBV7-3 and TRBJ2-7; D perhaps matches TRBD2 (6 bases). Trimming stripped 5 bases from V and 5 bases from J, with 19 bases between. Germline V lookup: CDR1 SGHTA, CDR2 FQGTGA. The CDR3 length is 15 residues. CDR3 DNA sequence: TGTGCCAGCAGCCCCGGGTGGGGCAGGGAGGACGAGCAGTACTTC. It codes for CASSPGWGREDEQYF. Drawing the rest from reference TRBV7-3 and TRBJ2-7, the complete variable domain is GAGVSQTPSNKVTEKGKYVELRCDPISGHTALYWYRQSLGQGPEFLIYFQGTGAADDSGLPNDRFFAVRPEGSVSTLKIQRTERGDSAVYLCASSPGWGREDEQYFGPGTRLTVT.

The chain combines TRBV20-1 with TRBJ1-1; D might be TRBD1 (5 bases). CDR3 length equals 13 residues. Trimming removed 3 bases from V and 5 bases from J, with 13 bases in between. Germline assignment: CDR1 DFQATT and CDR2 SNEGSKA (reference sequence). This CDR3 reads CSASEAGRTEAFF. CDR3 in DNA: TGCAGTGCTAGTGAAGCAGGGAGGACTGAAGCTTTCTTT.

V gene TRBV29-1 combines with J gene TRBJ1-1; D is unresolved. The CDR3 totals 13 residues. Germline loops: CDR1 SQVTM, CDR2 ANQGSEA. V lost 6 bases, J lost 3 bases, and 14 bases lay in between. The CDR3 DNA reads TGCAGCGTCGTTTTTTACAGCCACACTGAAGCTTTCTTT. Its protein product is CSVVFYSHTEAFF.

In this sample, this clone turned up once. This sequence joins TRBV4-2 and TRBJ2-7; maybe TRBD1 (6 bases). CDR3 length: 14 residues. V was cut by 1 base and J by 2 bases, with 9 bases left in between. The germline V gene encodes CDR1 LGHNA and CDR2 YNFKEQ. CDR3 bases: TGTGCCAGCAGCCAAGGGACAGCACCCTACGAGCAGTACTTC. Translation gives CASSQGTAPYEQYF.

This rearrangement joins TRBV6-4 to TRBJ1-2; D possibly corresponds to TRBD1 (6 bases). Germline V gene data show CDR1 as MRHNA and CDR2 as SNTAGT. V was clipped by 7 bases and J by 1 base, with 19 bases between them. CDR3 length: 16 amino acids. CDR3 loop: CASNPRGGPLNYGYTF. The CDR3 DNA sequence: TGTGCCAGCAATCCGAGGGGGGGCCCCCTTAACTATGGCTACACCTTC.

The J gene is TRBJ2-1, the V gene TRBV27, with 10 bases fitting TRBD2. The V gene's germline CDR1 is MNHEY and CDR2 SMNVEV (reference sequence). The CDR3 contains 14 residues. V lost 5 bases and J lost 4; bases outside the gene matches: 2. CDR3 coding DNA: TGTGCCAGCAGTCGGACTAGCGGTTACAATGAGCAGTTCTTC. Translating gives CASSRTSGYNEQFF.

The V gene is TRBV7-2, the J gene TRBJ2-5; weak D call: TRBD2 (5 bases). The V gene's germline CDR1 is SGHTA and CDR2 FQGNSA. The CDR3 spans 14 residues. The germline V and J ends were trimmed by 3 bases and 5 bases, with 13 bases remaining between them. CDR3 DNA: TGTGCCAGCAGCTTCGTTTTGGCGGGCGAGACCCAGTACTTC. Translating gives CASSFVLAGETQYF.

This sequence joins TRBV11-2 and TRBJ2-1, with TRBD2 matching over 11 bases. Trimming cost V 6 bases and J 9 bases; bases outside gene matches: 13. Germline-derived CDR1 and CDR2 are SGHAT and FQNNGV. The CDR3 runs 16 residues. This chain's CDR3 is CASSSWGTSGWSEQFF. For the CDR3, the DNA is TGTGCCAGCAGTTCCTGGGGGACTAGCGGCTGGAGTGAGCAGTTCTTC.

J is TRBJ2-3 and V is TRBV4-3; tentatively, D is TRBD2 (6 bases). CDR1 is LGHNA, CDR2 YSLEER, per germline. The CDR3 contains 17 residues. Trimming took 3 bases from V and 2 from J, leaving 18 bases between them. CDR3 region: CASSQTAWAGYTDTQYF. CDR3 nucleotides: TGCGCCAGCAGCCAGACCGCCTGGGCGGGGTACACAGATACGCAGTATTTT.

V and J are TRBV2 and TRBJ1-4; TRBD1 agrees at 11 bases. Looked up from germline, CDR1 is SNHLY and CDR2 is FYNNEI. J lost 8 bases, V lost 8 bases, and 7 bases had no gene match. CDR3 length: 14 residues. The DNA for the CDR3 is TGTGCCAGCGGGGGGAGGACAGGGGGCGAAAAACTGTTTTTT. Its protein product is CASGGRTGGEKLFF.

The chain couples TRBV15 to TRBJ1-4; the D is unclear. CDR1 is LNHNV and CDR2 is YYDKDF in the germline V gene (reference sequence). The ends were cut back, 5 bases at V and 4 bases at J, with 14 bases in the middle. The CDR3 covers 15 residues. The CDR3 bases are TGTGCCACCAGCCCGAGCGGGGTTGGTAATGAAAAACTGTTTTTT. Translation: CATSPSGVGNEKLFF.

The gene calls are TRBV7-3 and TRBJ2-5, with 8 bases that match TRBD1. This CDR3 comprises 15 residues. CDR1 is SGHTA and CDR2 is FQGTGA in the germline V gene. Losses at the gene ends were 5 bases for V and 5 bases for J; bases not matched to a gene: 10. The CDR3 region has the DNA TGTGCCAGCAGCCCGCGACAGGGGAGTAGGGAGACCCAGTACTTC. Encoded protein: CASSPRQGSRETQYF.

V gene TRBV5-5 combines with J gene TRBJ1-2; D gene ambiguous. This CDR3 has 15 residues. The V end was cut by 2 bases, the J end by 0 bases, with 11 bases between. Looked up from germline, CDR1 is SGHKS and CDR2 is YYEKEE (reference sequence). CDR3 region: CASSLSLGANYGYTF. CDR3 sequence (DNA): TGTGCCAGCAGCTTATCATTGGGCGCTAACTATGGCTACACCTTC.

This chain connects TRBV5-5 to TRBJ1-3; D is perhaps TRBD1 (5 bases). V was clipped by 4 bases and J by 0 bases, with 11 bases between them. There are 15 residues in the CDR3. Germline V gene lookup returns CDR1 SGHKS and CDR2 YYEKEE (reference sequence). CDR3 sequence reads: CASSRDWNSGNTIYF. The CDR3 bases are TGTGCCAGCAGCCGGGACTGGAACTCTGGAAACACCATATATTTT.

The chain is built from TRBV2 and TRBJ2-1, with a tentative D call TRBD1 (5 bases). V gave up 5 bases and J gave up 4 bases, with 12 bases separating them. This CDR3 is built from 14 residues. Germline CDR1 and CDR2: SNHLY and FYNNEI. CDR3 nucleotide sequence: TGTGCCAGCAGTCCAAGGGGTCAGTACAATGAGCAGTTCTTC. Amino acid sequence: CASSPRGQYNEQFF.

The genes are TRBV19 and TRBJ1-6, with 9 positions matching TRBD1. Germline assignment: CDR1 LNHDA and CDR2 SQIVND (reference sequence). The V gene end was trimmed by 5 bases and the J gene end by 7 bases; junction bases not matched to a gene: 0. The CDR3 spans 13 residues. The CDR3 DNA follows: TGTGCCAGTAGTGACAGGGGGAATTCACCCCTCCACTTT. Residues: CASSDRGNSPLHF.

This clone was picked up a small number of times. The rearrangement links TRBV11-2 to TRBJ2-3; a weak D match, TRBD2 (6 bases). V lost 4 bases to trimming and J lost 8 bases, with 10 bases between them. CDR1 and CDR2 from the germline V gene are SGHAT and FQNNGV. The CDR3 spans 12 residues. The CDR3 loop reads CASSSPGGTQYF. The DNA for the CDR3 is TGTGCCAGCAGCTCGCCCGGGGGTACGCAGTATTTT.

The chain carries TRBV11-2 and TRBJ2-7; weak D call: TRBD2 (6 bases). Germline loops: CDR1 SGHAT, CDR2 FQNNGV. Trimming shortened V by 4 bases and J by 6 bases, and 16 bases separated the two germline ends. The CDR3 runs 14 residues. The CDR3 nucleotides are TGTGCCAGCAGCTACCGGACCCCCGGGGGCGAGCAGTACTTC. Its translation is CASSYRTPGGEQYF.

The V call is TRBV29-1, the J call TRBJ1-2; D is undetermined. CDR3 length: 12 amino acids. V lost 4 bases and J lost 2, with 8 bases in between. Germline V gene sequence: CDR1 SQVTM, CDR2 ANQGSEA. CDR3 nucleotide sequence: TGCAGCGTTGCAGGTCTAAACTATGGCTACACCTTC. Residues: CSVAGLNYGYTF.

The rearrangement uses TRBV5-1 and TRBJ2-2; 8 bases map to TRBD1. From germline, CDR1 is SGHRS and CDR2 YFSETQ. The CDR3 spans 15 residues. Trimming cost V 3 bases and J 5 bases; bases outside gene matches: 6. CDR3 amino acids: CASSSGQGGTGELFF. The CDR3 DNA sequence: TGCGCCAGCAGCTCCGGACAGGGCGGGACCGGGGAGCTGTTTTTT.

V gene TRBV11-3 combines with J gene TRBJ1-1; 8 bases line up with TRBD1. Germline loops: CDR1 SGHNT, CDR2 YENEEA. This CDR3 spans 13 amino acids. J gave up 5 bases and V 5 bases, and 4 bases lay outside the gene matches. The CDR3 sequence is CASSPDRATEAFF. Here the CDR3 DNA reads TGTGCCAGCAGCCCGGACAGGGCGACTGAAGCTTTCTTT.

This chain's CDR3 is CATSRDMGQGALETQYF. CDR3 DNA: TGTGCCACCAGCAGAGATATGGGACAGGGGGCTCTGGAGACCCAGTACTTC. The chain employs TRBV15 and TRBJ2-5, with 12 bases fitting TRBD1. Trimming removed 0 bases from V and 5 bases from J; junction bases left unmatched: 7. The CDR3 loop spans 17 amino acids. Germline CDR1 is LNHNV and CDR2 is YYDKDF (reference sequence).

The chain is built from TRBV11-2 and TRBJ1-2, with D unresolved. This CDR3 is built from 12 residues. Looked up from germline, CDR1 is SGHAT and CDR2 is FQNNGV. Between the trimmed V and J ends, which lost 0 bases and 5 bases, there was a span of 4 bases. The CDR3 reads CASSLETYGYTF. Here the CDR3 DNA reads TGTGCCAGCAGCTTAGAGACTTATGGCTACACCTTC.

The rearrangement uses TRBV7-2 and TRBJ1-3; D is undetermined. CDR3 length: 15 amino acids. V shed 4 bases and J shed 1 base, with 11 bases lying between them. CDR1 and CDR2 (germline): SGHTA, FQGNSA. The CDR3 bases are TGTGCCAGCAGCTCCCTCTTGCTATCTGGAAACACCATATATTTT. It yields the protein CASSSLLLSGNTIYF.